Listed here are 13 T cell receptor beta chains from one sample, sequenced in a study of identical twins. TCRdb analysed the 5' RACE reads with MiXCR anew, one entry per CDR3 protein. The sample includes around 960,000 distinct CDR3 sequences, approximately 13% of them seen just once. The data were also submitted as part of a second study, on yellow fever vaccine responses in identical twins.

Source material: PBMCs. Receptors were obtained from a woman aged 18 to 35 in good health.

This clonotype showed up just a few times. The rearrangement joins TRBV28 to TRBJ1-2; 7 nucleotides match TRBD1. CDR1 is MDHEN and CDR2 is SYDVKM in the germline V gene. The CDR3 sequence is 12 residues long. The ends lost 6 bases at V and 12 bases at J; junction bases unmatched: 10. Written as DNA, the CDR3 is TGTGCCAGCAGACCCCTGGGACAGTCAGACACCTTC. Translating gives CASRPLGQSDTF.

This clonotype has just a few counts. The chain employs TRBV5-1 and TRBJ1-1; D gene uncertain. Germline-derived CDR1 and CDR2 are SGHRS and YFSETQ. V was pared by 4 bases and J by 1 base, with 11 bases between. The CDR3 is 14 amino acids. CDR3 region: CASSPPSPNTEAFF. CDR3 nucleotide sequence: TGCGCCAGCAGCCCGCCCTCACCGAACACTGAAGCTTTCTTT.

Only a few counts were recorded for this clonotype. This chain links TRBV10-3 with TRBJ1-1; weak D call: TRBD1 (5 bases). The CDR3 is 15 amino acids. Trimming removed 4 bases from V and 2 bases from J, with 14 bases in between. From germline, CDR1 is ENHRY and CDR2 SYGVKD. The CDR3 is CAISGGVRGNTEAFF. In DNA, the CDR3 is TGTGCCATCAGTGGTGGGGTTAGGGGAAACACTGAAGCTTTCTTT.

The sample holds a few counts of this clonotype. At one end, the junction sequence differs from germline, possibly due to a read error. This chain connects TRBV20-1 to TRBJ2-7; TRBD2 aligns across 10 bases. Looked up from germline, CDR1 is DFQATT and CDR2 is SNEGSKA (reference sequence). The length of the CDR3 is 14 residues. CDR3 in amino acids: CSAREREGPHEQYF. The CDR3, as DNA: TGCAGTGCTCGAGAGCGGGAGGGCCCCCACGAGCAGTACTTC.

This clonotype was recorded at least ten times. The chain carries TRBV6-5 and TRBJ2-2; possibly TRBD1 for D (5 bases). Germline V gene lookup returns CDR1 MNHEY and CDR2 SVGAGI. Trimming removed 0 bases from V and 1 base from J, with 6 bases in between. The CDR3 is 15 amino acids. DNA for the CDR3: TGTGCCAGCAGTTACTCCCAGGGGAACACCGGGGAGCTGTTTTTT. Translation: CASSYSQGNTGELFF.

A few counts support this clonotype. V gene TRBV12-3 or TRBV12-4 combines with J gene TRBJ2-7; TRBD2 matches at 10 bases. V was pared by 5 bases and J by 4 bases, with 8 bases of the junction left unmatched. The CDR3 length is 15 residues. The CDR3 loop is CASSPSGRGRYEQYF. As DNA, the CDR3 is TGTGCCAGCAGTCCTAGCGGGAGAGGGCGATACGAGCAGTACTTC.

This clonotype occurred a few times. The CDR3 DNA reads as TGTGCCAGCAGTCCCCGGAGCAGGGAGGGCGGGGAGACCCAGTACTTC. Its protein is CASSPRSREGGETQYF. The V and J genes are TRBV12-3 or TRBV12-4 and TRBJ2-5; 7 bases agree with TRBD2. The length of the CDR3 is 16 residues. The ends lost 5 bases at V and 5 bases at J; junction bases unmatched: 14.

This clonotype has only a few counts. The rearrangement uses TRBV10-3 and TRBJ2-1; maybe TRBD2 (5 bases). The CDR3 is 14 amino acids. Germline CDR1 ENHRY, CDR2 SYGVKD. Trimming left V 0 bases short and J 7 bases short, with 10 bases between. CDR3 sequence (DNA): TGTGCCATCAGTGAGTCATTAGCGCCTAATGAGCAGTTCTTC. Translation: CAISESLAPNEQFF.

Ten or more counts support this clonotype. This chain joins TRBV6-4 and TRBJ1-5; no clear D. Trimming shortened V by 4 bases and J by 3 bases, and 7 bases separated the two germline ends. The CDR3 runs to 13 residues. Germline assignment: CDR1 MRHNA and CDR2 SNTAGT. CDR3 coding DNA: TGTGCCAGCAGTGTACAGTCCAATCAGCCCCAGCATTTT. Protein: CASSVQSNQPQHF.

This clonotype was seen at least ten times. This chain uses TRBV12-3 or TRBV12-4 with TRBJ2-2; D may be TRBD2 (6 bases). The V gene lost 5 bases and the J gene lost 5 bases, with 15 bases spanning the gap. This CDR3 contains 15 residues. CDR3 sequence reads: CASSRPGRETGELFF. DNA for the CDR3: TGTGCCAGCAGTCGACCGGGACGGGAGACCGGGGAGCTGTTTTTT.

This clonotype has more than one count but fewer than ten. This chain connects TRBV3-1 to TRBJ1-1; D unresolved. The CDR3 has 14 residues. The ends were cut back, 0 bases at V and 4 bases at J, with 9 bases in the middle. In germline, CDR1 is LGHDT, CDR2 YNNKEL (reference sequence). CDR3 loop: CASSQDLGRTEAFF. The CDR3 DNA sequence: TGTGCCAGCAGCCAAGATCTAGGTCGCACTGAAGCTTTCTTT.

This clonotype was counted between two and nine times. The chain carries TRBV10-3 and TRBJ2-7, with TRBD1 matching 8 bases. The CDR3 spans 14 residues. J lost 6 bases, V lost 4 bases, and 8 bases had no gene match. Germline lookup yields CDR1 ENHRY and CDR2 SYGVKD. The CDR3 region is CAISALDRGGEQYV. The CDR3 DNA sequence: TGTGCCATCAGTGCGCTAGACAGGGGAGGCGAGCAGTACGTC.

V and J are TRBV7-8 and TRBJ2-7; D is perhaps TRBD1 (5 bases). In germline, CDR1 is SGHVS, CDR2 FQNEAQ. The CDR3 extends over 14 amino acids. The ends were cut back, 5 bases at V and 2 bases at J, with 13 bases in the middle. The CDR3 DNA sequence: TGTGCCAGCAGCCCCGCCAGGGATACCTACGAGCAGTACGTC. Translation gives CASSPARDTYEQYV.